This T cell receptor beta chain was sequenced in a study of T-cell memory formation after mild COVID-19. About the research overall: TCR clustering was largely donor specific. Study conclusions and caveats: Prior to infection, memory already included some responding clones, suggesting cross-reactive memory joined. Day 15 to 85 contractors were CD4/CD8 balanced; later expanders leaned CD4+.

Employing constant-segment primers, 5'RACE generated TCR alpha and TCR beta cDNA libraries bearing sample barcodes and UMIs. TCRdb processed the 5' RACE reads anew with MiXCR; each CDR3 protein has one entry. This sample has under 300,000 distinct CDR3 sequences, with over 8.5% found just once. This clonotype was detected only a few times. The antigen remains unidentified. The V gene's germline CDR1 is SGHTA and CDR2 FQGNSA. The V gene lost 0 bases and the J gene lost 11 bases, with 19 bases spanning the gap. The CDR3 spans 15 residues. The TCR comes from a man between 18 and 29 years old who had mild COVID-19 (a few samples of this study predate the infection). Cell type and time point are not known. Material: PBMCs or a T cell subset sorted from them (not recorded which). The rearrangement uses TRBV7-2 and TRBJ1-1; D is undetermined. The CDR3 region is CASSLAGSGLTGAFF. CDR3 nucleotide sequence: TGTGCCAGCAGCTTAGCAGGGTCGGGTTTGACTGGGGCTTTCTTT.